This T cell receptor (beta chain) is from a study of CD8 T cells in ankylosing spondylitis. The germline gives CDR1 SQVTM, CDR2 ANQGSEA. V was cut by 5 bases and J by 5 bases, with 9 bases left in between. The CDR3 has 11 residues. TCRdb reanalysed the 5' RACE reads using MiXCR and keeps one entry per CDR3 protein. The table includes some 130,000 distinct CDR3 sequences, roughly 8.4% detected once. The study, taken as a whole, reports: Relatively scarce in peripheral blood, disease-linked clones were CD8+. From matched ankylosing spondylitis synovial fluid, disease-linked clones were reportedly recovered at significantly enriched levels. Earlier authors reported some of these motif variants in reactive arthritis synovial fluid and blood.

Worth noting for this clonotype: Antigen unknown.

What was sequenced was synovial fluid, either unsorted or a sorted T cell fraction (not recorded which). This clonotype originated in a male donor with ankylosing spondylitis. This chain connects TRBV29-1 to TRBJ1-1, with TRBD1 as a possible D gene (6 bases). This chain's CDR3 is CSVTGTTEAFF. CDR3 nucleotides: TGCAGCGTTACAGGGACGACTGAAGCTTTCTTT. Looking up the rest from reference TRBV29-1 and TRBJ1-1 gives the full variable domain: SAVISQKPSRDICQRGTSLTIQCQVDSQVTMMFWYRQQPGQSLTLIATANQGSEATYESGFVIDKFPISRPNLTFSTLTVSNMSPEDSSIYLCSVTGTTEAFFGQGTRLTVV.